Below, one T cell receptor beta chain is given with its context. The protocol was immunoSEQ multiplex PCR, while the TCRdb copy is restricted to in-frame clones and leaves out a portion. The profile shows around 2.1 million clones, just over 90% of them singletons. The V gene lost 4 bases and the J gene lost 1 base, with 14 bases spanning the gap. This CDR3 is built from 15 residues. Per the germline V gene, CDR1 is LGHNA and CDR2 is YSLEER. Selected positively for CCR7 and CD45RO-negative, naive CD8 cells excluded terminally differentiated effector memory CD45RA+ cells. HIV-negative, healthy adults without recent acute infections or vaccinations were the donors. The source of the sample is a study of shared clonotypes between healthy human individuals.

This chain connects TRBV4-3 to TRBJ2-7, with D perhaps matching TRBD2 (5 bases). Specimen: naive CD8+ T cells from PBMCs. The sequence was obtained from a man younger than 35 in good health. Some clones in this sample may be carry-over from other donors' samples. The DNA for the CDR3 is TGCGCCAGCAGCCCGCGACTAAGCCCTTCCTACGAGCAGTACTTC. Translation gives CASSPRLSPSYEQYF.